This TCR beta chain was captured in a study of response to subunit inactivated influenza vaccine (dated by TCRdb to between 2018 and 2020). With respect to the entire study: Deep quantitative profiling of the T cell receptor repertoire was used in the study to follow responses to a trivalent subunit inactivated influenza vaccine. Paper-wide results and their limitations: According to the authors, only a limited number of new T cells may be recruited by each seasonal influenza vaccination.

The method was RT-PCR. The run used an Illumina HiSeq 2500. Clones were called with MiXCR by TCRdb after fastp trimmed the public reads at Q25, and only in-frame beta chains were retained. CDR3 protein sequences are deduplicated, and each keeps its most common genes and DNA. This sample lists 650,000 to 800,000 distinct CDR3 sequences; about 18% were detected once. The ten largest clonotypes hold approximately 11% of the sample. CDR1 and CDR2 were assigned from the germline V gene as MDHEN and SYDVKM. V has 7 bases trimmed and J has 0 bases trimmed; junction bases matching no gene number 15. There are 17 amino acids in the CDR3, from cysteine to phenylalanine inclusive. The retained sequence is limited to the CDR3, 51 bases, with the frame set at the first base. Only a few counts were recorded for this clonotype. No antigen is known for it. No base-level quality is on record; no much larger clone is a single base apart.

The receptor comes from a middle-aged man who received an inactivated influenza vaccine. Donor details come from another sample of the same person, matched by shared clones. Source: PBMCs from blood, taken 4 to 6 days after vaccination. The chain uses TRBV28 and TRBJ2-7; 7 bases in the middle match TRBD2. CDR3 sequence: CASTPGSSGFHSYEQYF. The DNA sequence follows: TGTGCCAGCACCCCCGGGTCTAGCGGCTTTCACTCCTACGAGCAGTACTTC.